The 16 T cell receptor beta chains below come from one sample, sequenced in a study of Ad26.COV2.S vaccination and SARS-CoV-2 variants. Specified treatment: some 20 received Ad26.COV2.S at low or high dose, single or two shots; a few received placebo; per-sample allocation not given. Sampling occurred on day 63 after the first vaccine or placebo injection. Using immunoSEQ multiplex PCR, the repertoire was profiled, and TCRdb retains in-frame clones only, with some absent. The sample yields about 320,000 clones, roughly 90% seen once. The input for sequencing was peripheral blood, taken in a trial of Ad26.COV2.S vaccine versus placebo. The receptor set was obtained from a person between 18 and 60 years old who received the Ad26.COV2.S COVID-19 vaccine or a placebo.

The V gene is TRBV28, the J gene TRBJ2-3; 11 bases agree with TRBD2. The CDR3 loop spans 17 amino acids. CDR1 is MDHEN, CDR2 SYDVKM, per germline. J was trimmed by 2 bases and V by 2 bases; bases with no gene match: 6. Here the CDR3 DNA reads TGTGCCAGCAGTTTACCGACTAGCGGGGAATTCACAGATACGCAGTATTTT. It yields the protein CASSLPTSGEFTDTQYF.

The chain has TRBV3-1 (or the pseudogene TRBV3-2) and TRBJ1-6; D is possibly TRBD1 (6 bases). The CDR3 consists of 14 residues. Germline-derived CDR1 and CDR2 are LGHDT and YNNKEL (reference sequence). The V gene lost 3 bases and the J gene lost 7 bases, with 10 bases spanning the gap. CDR3 DNA sequence: TGTGCCAGCAGCCATCAACAGGGAAATTCACCCCTCCACTTT. As protein: CASSHQQGNSPLHF.

This chain joins TRBV6-4 and TRBJ2-2; 10 bases line up with TRBD2. CDR1 MRHNA and CDR2 SNTAGT come from the germline V gene. This CDR3 comprises 14 residues. V lost 4 bases, J lost 4 bases, and 0 bases stayed unmatched. CDR3: CASSGLAGTGELFF. CDR3 in DNA: TGTGCCAGCAGTGGACTAGCGGGCACCGGGGAGCTGTTTTTT.

The rearrangement joins TRBV5-4 to TRBJ2-1; 15 bases agree with TRBD2. Germline trimming cut 4 bases from V and 6 bases from J; bases unmatched to any gene: 5. From germline, CDR1 is SGHNT and CDR2 YYREEE (reference sequence). The CDR3 sequence is 16 residues long. The CDR3 here is CASSIGLAGGGNEQFF. The CDR3 nucleotides read TGTGCCAGCAGCATCGGACTAGCGGGGGGGGGCAATGAGCAGTTCTTC.

The V gene is TRBV11-2, the J gene TRBJ2-5; 12 bases map to TRBD2. This CDR3 contains 15 residues. Germline V gene data show CDR1 as SGHAT and CDR2 as FQNNGV. The V and J ends lost 4 bases and 8 bases, in that order; junction bases with no gene match: 8. The CDR3 here is CASSSGLAGPSTQYF. The CDR3 nucleotides read TGTGCCAGCAGCTCGGGACTAGCGGGCCCCAGTACCCAGTACTTC.

The J gene is TRBJ1-2, the V gene TRBV5-1, with D possibly matching TRBD1 (5 bases). Germline CDR1 and CDR2: SGHRS and YFSETQ. The CDR3 spans 15 residues. V lost 0 bases, J lost 8 bases, and 17 bases lay in between. CDR3 nucleotides: TGCGCCAGCAGCTTGGAACAGGCCACCCTTGAGGGCTACACCTTC. It codes for CASSLEQATLEGYTF.

The chain uses TRBV6-6 and TRBJ1-3; possible D gene TRBD1, 5 bases. Germline CDR1 is MNHNY and CDR2 is SVGAGI (reference sequence). V dropped 7 bases and J dropped 3 bases, with 10 bases sitting between them. The CDR3 extends over 13 amino acids. The CDR3 coding sequence is TGTGCCAGCACCTGGGGCGGTGGAAACACCATATATTTT. Encoded protein: CASTWGGGNTIYF.

The V and J genes are TRBV7-9 and TRBJ1-1; no firm D call. Trimming removed 0 bases at V and 0 bases at J, with 14 bases between. Germline V gene lookup returns CDR1 SEHNR and CDR2 FQNEAQ (reference sequence). The CDR3 loop spans 17 amino acids. DNA for the CDR3: TGTGCCAGCAGCTTAGCGGCGCAGCCTGGCATGAACACTGAAGCTTTCTTT. Translating gives CASSLAAQPGMNTEAFF.

The chain joins TRBV25-1 to TRBJ2-5; the D is unclear. The V end was cut by 6 bases, the J end by 0 bases, with 2 bases between. This CDR3 has 11 amino acids. Germline V gives CDR1 MGHDK, CDR2 SYGVNS. CDR3 sequence: CASSNQETQYF. The CDR3, as DNA: TGTGCCAGCAGCAACCAAGAGACCCAGTACTTC.

The CDR3 coding sequence is TGTGCCAGCAGCCAGCCCCCCGTCGGGGAGGGAGGCTACACCTTC. Protein product: CASSQPPVGEGGYTF. The J gene is TRBJ1-2, the V gene TRBV3-1 (or the pseudogene TRBV3-2), with D hard to call. Germline lookup yields CDR1 LGHDT and CDR2 YNNKEL (reference sequence). V was pared by 3 bases and J by 8 bases, with 19 bases between. CDR3 length: 15 residues.

The chain joins TRBV4-1 to TRBJ1-1; D unclear. Germline loops: CDR1 MGHRA, CDR2 YSYEKL. V gave up 4 bases and J gave up 5 bases, with 5 bases separating them. The CDR3 is 11 residues long. The CDR3 is CASSRETEAFF. CDR3 bases: TGCGCCAGCAGCCGCGAGACTGAAGCTTTCTTT.

The V call is TRBV12-3 or TRBV12-4, the J call TRBJ2-3; no clear D gene. This CDR3 is 11 amino acids long. V was shortened by 3 bases and J by 6 bases, with 4 bases between the two germline ends. The CDR3 DNA follows: TGTGCCAGCAGTTTGGAGGATACGCAGTATTTT. This translates into CASSLEDTQYF.

The genes are TRBV12-3 or TRBV12-4 and TRBJ1-2; no firm D call. Trimming removed 6 bases from V and 11 bases from J, with 16 bases in between. The CDR3 loop spans 12 amino acids. The CDR3 loop reads CASSLPGMIYTF. CDR3 bases: TGTGCCAGCAGCCTTCCGGGAATGATATACACCTTC.

The CDR3 DNA sequence: TGCGCCAGCAGTGTCCTCCCCCAAGAGACCCAGTACTTC. Its translation is CASSVLPQETQYF. The chain has TRBV10-2 and TRBJ2-5; D remains unclear. CDR3 length equals 13 residues. V was trimmed by 4 bases and J by 1 base, leaving 7 bases between them. The germline V gene encodes CDR1 WSHSY and CDR2 SAAADI.

With regard to this clone: The junction and the germline gene differ at one end; a read error may be behind it. The V gene is TRBV12-3 or TRBV12-4, the J gene TRBJ1-2; D unresolved. The CDR3 length is 11 residues. DNA for the CDR3: TGTGCCAGCAGTTTAGTAGTCGGACTGAGGTTC. Its translation: CASSLVVGLRF.

The gene calls are TRBV18 and TRBJ1-4; 11 bases are shared with TRBD1. Trimming took 3 bases from V and 8 from J; bases not matched to a gene: 2. There are 14 residues in the CDR3. CDR1 and CDR2 (germline): KGHSH, LQKENI. DNA of the CDR3: TGTGCCAGCTCACCGGACAGGGGGCAGGAAAAACTGTTTTTT. Its translation: CASSPDRGQEKLFF.